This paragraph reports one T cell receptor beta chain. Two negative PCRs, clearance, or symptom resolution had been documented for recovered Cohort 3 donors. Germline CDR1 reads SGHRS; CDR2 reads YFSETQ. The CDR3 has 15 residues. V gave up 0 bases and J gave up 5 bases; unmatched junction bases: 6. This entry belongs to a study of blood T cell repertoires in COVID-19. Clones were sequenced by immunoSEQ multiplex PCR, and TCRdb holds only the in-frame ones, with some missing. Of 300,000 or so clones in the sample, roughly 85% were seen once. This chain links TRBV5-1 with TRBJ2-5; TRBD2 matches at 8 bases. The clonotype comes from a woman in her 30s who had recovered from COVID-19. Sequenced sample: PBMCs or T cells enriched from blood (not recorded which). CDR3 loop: CASSLAGGRFETQYF. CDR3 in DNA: TGCGCCAGCAGCTTGGCGGGGGGGCGATTTGAGACCCAGTACTTC.